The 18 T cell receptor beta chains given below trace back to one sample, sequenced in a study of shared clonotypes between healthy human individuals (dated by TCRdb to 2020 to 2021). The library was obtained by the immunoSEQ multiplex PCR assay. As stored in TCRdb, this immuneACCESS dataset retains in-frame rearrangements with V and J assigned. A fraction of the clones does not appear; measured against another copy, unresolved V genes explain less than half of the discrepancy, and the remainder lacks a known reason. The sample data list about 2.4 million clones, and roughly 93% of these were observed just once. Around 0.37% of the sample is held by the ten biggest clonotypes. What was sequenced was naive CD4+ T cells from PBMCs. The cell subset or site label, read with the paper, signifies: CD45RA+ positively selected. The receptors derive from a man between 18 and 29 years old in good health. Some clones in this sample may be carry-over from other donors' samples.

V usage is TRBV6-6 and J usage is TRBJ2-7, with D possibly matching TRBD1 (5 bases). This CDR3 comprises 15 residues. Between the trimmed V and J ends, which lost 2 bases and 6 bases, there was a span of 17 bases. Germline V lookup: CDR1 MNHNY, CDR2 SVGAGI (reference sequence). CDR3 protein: CASSYPDREGAEQYF. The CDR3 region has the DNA TGTGCCAGCAGTTACCCCGACAGAGAAGGGGCCGAGCAGTACTTC.

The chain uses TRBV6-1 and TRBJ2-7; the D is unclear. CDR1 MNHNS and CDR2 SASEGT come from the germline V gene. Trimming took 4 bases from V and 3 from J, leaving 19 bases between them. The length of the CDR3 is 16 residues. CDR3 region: CASSGLGSRVLYEQYF. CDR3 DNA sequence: TGTGCCAGCAGTGGGTTGGGGTCCAGAGTCCTCTACGAGCAGTACTTC.

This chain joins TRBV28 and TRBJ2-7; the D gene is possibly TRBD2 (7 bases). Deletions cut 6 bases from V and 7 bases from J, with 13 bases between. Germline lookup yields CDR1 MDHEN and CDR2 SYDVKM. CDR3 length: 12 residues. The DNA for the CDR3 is TGTGCCAGCAGGGGGGGGCCTCGGGAGCAGTACTTC. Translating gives CASRGGPREQYF. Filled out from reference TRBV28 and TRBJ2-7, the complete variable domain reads DVKVTQSSRYLVKRTGEKVFLECVQDMDHENMFWYRQDPGLGLRLIYFSYDVKMKEKGDIPEGYSVSREKKERFSLILESASTNQTSMYLCASRGGPREQYFGPGTRLTVT.

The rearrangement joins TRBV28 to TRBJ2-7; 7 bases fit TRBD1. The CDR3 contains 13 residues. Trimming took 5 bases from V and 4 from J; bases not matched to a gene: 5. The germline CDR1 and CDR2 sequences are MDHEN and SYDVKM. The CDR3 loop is CASSEPRGYEQYF. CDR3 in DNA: TGTGCCAGCAGTGAACCCAGGGGGTACGAGCAGTACTTC.

CDR3: CASSLIGDGYTF. In nucleotides, the CDR3 is TGTGCCAGCAGCTTGATAGGTGATGGCTACACCTTC. This chain links TRBV5-6 with TRBJ1-2, with D uncertain. CDR1 and CDR2 (germline): SGHDT, YYEEEE. The CDR3 covers 12 residues. The V end lost 1 base, the J end lost 6 bases, and 7 bases lay between the germline ends.

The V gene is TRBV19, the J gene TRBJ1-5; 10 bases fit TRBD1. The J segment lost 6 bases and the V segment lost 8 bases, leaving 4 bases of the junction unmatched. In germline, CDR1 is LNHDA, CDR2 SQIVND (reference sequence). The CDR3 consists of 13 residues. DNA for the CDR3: TGTGCCAGTTCGGACAGGGGGAGTCAGCCCCAGCATTTT. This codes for CASSDRGSQPQHF. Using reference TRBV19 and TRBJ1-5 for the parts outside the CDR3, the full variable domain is DGGITQSPKYLFRKEGQNVTLSCEQNLNHDAMYWYRQDPGQGLRLIYYSQIVNDFQKGDIAEGYSVSREKKESFPLTVTSAQKNPTAFYLCASSDRGSQPQHFGDGTRLSIL.

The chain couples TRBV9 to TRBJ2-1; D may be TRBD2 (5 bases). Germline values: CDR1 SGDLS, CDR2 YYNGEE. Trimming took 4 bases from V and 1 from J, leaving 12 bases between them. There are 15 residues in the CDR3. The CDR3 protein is CASSLERESYNEQFF. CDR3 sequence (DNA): TGTGCCAGCAGCCTAGAGAGGGAGTCCTACAATGAGCAGTTCTTC. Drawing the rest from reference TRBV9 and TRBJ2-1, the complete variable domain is DSGVTQTPKHLITATGQRVTLRCSPRSGDLSVYWYQQSLDQGLQFLIQYYNGEERAKGNILERFSAQQFPDLHSELNLSSLELGDSALYFCASSLERESYNEQFFGPGTRLTVL.

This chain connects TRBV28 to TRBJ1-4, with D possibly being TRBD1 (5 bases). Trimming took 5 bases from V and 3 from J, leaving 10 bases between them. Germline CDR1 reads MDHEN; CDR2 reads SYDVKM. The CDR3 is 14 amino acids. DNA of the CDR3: TGTGCCAGCAGTCCCGGGGGGTCTAATGAAAAACTGTTTTTT. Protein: CASSPGGSNEKLFF.

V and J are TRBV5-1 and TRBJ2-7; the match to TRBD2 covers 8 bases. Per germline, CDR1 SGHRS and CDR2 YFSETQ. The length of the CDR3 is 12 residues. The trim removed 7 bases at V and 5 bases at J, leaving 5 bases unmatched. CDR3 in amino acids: CASSGGDDEQYF. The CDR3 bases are TGCGCCAGCTCGGGGGGGGACGACGAGCAGTACTTC.

CDR3 DNA: TGTGCCGGCGGCACGTCCTACGAGCAGTACTTC. This encodes CAGGTSYEQYF. This chain uses TRBV30 with TRBJ2-7; D uncertain. Germline CDR1 reads GTSNPN; CDR2 reads SVGIG (reference sequence). V dropped 8 bases and J dropped 1 base, with 9 bases sitting between them. The CDR3 consists of 11 residues. Filled out from reference TRBV30 and TRBJ2-7, the complete variable domain reads SQTIHQWPATLVQPVGSPLSLECTVEGTSNPNLYWYRQAAGRGLQLLFYSVGIGQISSEVPQNLSASRPQDRQFILSSKKLLLSDSGFYLCAGGTSYEQYFGPGTRLTVT.

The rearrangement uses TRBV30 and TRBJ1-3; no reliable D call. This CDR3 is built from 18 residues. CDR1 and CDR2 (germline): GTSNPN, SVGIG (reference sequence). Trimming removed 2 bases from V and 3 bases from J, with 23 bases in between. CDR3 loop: CAWSRAGLRGPLGNTIYF. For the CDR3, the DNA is TGTGCCTGGAGTAGAGCCGGGCTCCGAGGACCCCTTGGAAACACCATATATTTT.

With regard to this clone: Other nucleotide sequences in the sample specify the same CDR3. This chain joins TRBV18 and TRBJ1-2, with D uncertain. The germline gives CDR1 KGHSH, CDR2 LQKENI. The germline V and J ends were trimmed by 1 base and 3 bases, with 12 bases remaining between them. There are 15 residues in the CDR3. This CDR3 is CASSPLAGTDYGYTF. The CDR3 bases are TGTGCCAGCTCACCACTTGCGGGAACGGACTATGGCTACACCTTC.

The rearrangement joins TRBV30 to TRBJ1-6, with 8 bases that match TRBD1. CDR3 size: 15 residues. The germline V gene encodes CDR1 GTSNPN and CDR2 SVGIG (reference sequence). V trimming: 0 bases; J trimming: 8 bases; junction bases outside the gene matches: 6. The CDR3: CAWSVGQGAYSPLHF. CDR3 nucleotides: TGTGCCTGGAGTGTGGGTCAGGGGGCCTATTCACCCCTCCACTTT.

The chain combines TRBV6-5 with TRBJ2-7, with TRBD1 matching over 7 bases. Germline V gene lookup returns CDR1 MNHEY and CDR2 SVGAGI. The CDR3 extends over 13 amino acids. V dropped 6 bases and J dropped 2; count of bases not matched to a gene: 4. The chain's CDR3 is CASRGTATYEQYF. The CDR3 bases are TGTGCCAGCAGGGGGACAGCTACCTACGAGCAGTACTTC.

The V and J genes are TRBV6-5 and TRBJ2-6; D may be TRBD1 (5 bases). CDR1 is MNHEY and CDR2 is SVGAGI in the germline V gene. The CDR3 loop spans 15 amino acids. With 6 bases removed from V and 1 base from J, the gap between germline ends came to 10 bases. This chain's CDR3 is CASRHPGSGANVLTF. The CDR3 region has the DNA TGTGCCAGCAGGCACCCAGGGTCTGGGGCCAACGTCCTGACTTTC.

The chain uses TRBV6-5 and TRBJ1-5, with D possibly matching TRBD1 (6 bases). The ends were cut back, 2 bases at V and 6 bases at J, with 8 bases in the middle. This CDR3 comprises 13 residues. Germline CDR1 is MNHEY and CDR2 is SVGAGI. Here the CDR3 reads CASSYDRRQPQHF. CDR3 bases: TGTGCCAGCAGTTACGACAGGCGTCAGCCCCAGCATTTT.

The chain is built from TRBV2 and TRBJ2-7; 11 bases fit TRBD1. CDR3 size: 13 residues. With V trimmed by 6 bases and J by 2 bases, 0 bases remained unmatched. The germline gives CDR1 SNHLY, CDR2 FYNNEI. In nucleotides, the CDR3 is TGTGCCAGCAGGGACAGGGGGCCCTACGAGCAGTACTTC. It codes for CASRDRGPYEQYF. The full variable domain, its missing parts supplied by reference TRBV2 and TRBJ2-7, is EPEVTQTPSHQVTQMGQEVILRCVPISNHLYFYWYRQILGQKVEFLVSFYNNEISEKSEIFDDQFSVERPDGSNFTLKIRSTKLEDSAMYFCASRDRGPYEQYFGPGTRLTVT.

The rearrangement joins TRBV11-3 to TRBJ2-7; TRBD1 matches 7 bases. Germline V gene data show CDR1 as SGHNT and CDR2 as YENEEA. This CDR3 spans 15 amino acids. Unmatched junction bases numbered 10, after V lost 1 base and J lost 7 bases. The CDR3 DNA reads TGTGCCAGCAGCTTAGGGTTCGGCAGGGGGTTTGAGCAGTACTTC. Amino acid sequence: CASSLGFGRGFEQYF. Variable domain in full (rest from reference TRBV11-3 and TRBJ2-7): EAGVVQSPRYKIIEKKQPVAFWCNPISGHNTLYWYLQNLGQGPELLIRYENEEAVDDSQLPKDRFSAERLKGVDSTLKIQPAELGDSAVYLCASSLGFGRGFEQYFGPGTRLTVT.